This TCR beta chain comes out of a study of cytomegalovirus exposure and HLA in healthy donors. The germline V gene has CDR1 SQVTM and CDR2 ANQGSEA. With 2 bases removed from V and 4 bases from J, the gap between germline ends came to 11 bases. This CDR3 region has 13 residues. PCR amplification relied on 60 Vbeta primers (plus 13 Jbeta primers). Data came from immunoSEQ multiplex PCR; TCRdb stores just in-frame clones and leaves some out. The data hold under 200,000 clones, with approximately 80% observed a single time. This receptor was taken from a woman in her thirties or forties in good health and CMV-seropositive. The genes are TRBV29-1 and TRBJ1-2; tentative D call: TRBD1 (6 bases). The sample was PBMCs. DNA of the CDR3: TGCAGCGTTGAAACAGGGAAGGGCTATGGCTACACCTTC. Its translation is CSVETGKGYGYTF.